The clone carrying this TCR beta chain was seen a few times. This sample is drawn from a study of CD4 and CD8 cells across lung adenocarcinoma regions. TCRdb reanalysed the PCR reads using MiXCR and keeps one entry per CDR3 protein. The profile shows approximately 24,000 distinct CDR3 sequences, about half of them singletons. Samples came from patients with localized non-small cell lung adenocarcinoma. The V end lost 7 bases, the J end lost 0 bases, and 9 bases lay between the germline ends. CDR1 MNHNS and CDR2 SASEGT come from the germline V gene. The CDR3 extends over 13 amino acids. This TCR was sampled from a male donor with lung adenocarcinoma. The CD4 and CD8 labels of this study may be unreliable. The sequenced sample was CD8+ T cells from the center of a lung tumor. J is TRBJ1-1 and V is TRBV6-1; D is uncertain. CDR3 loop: CASNNGLNTEAFF. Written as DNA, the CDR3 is TGTGCCAGCAATAACGGGCTGAACACTGAAGCTTTCTTT.